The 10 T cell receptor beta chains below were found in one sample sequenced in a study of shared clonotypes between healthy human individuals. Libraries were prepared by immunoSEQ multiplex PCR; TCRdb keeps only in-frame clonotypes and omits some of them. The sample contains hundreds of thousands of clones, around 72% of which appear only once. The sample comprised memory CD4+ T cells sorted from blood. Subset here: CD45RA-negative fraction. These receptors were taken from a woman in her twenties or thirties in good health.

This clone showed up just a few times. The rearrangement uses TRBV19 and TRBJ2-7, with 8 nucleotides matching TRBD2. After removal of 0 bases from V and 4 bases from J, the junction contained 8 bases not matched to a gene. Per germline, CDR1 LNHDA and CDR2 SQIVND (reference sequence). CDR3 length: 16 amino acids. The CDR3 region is CASSIDLASGSYEQYF. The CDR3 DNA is TGTGCCAGTAGTATAGATCTGGCTAGCGGGTCTTACGAGCAGTACTTC.

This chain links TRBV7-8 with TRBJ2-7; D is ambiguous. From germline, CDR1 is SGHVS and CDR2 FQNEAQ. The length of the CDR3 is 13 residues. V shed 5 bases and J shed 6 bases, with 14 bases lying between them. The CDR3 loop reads CASSLDLIREQYF. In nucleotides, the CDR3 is TGTGCCAGCAGCCTGGACCTGATACGCGAGCAGTACTTC.

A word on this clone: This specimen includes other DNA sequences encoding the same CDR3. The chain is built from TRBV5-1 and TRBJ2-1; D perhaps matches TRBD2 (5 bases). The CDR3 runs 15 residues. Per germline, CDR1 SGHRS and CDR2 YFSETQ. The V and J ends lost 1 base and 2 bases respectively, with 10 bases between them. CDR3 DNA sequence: TGCGCCAGCAGCTTGAGCAGCGGAGCCTACAATGAGCAGTTCTTC. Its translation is CASSLSSGAYNEQFF.

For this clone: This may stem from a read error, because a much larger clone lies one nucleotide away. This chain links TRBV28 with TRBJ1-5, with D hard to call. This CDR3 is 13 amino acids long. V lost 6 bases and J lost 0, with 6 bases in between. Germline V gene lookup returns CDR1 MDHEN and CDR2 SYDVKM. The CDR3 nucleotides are TGTGCCAGCAGACTAGATAGCAATCAGCCCCAGCATTTT. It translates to CASRLDSNQPQHF.

The CDR3 region has the DNA TGTGCCAGCAGCCTTAACACTGAAGCTTTCTTT. As protein: CASSLNTEAFF. The chain couples TRBV5-7 to TRBJ1-1; no reliable D call. TRBV5-7 carries the ORF label, with uncertain function. The V end was cut by 4 bases, the J end by 2 bases, with 3 bases between. The CDR3 is 11 amino acids.

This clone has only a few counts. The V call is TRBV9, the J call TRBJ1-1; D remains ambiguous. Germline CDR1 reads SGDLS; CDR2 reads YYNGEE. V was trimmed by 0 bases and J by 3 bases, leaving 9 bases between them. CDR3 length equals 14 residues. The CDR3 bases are TGTGCCAGCAGCGTAGCATGGGGTGACACTGAAGCTTTCTTT. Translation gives CASSVAWGDTEAFF. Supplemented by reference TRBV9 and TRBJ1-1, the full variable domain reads DSGVTQTPKHLITATGQRVTLRCSPRSGDLSVYWYQQSLDQGLQFLIQYYNGEERAKGNILERFSAQQFPDLHSELNLSSLELGDSALYFCASSVAWGDTEAFFGQGTRLTVV.

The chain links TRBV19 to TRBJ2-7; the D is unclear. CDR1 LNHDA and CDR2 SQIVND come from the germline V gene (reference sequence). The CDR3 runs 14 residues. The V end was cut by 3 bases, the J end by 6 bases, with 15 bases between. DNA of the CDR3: TGTGCCAGTAGTATTTCCCCTGCCGGAAGCGAGCAGTACTTC. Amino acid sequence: CASSISPAGSEQYF. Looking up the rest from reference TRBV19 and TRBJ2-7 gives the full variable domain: DGGITQSPKYLFRKEGQNVTLSCEQNLNHDAMYWYRQDPGQGLRLIYYSQIVNDFQKGDIAEGYSVSREKKESFPLTVTSAQKNPTAFYLCASSISPAGSEQYFGPGTRLTVT.

The CDR3 nucleotides read TGTGCCACCAGCAGAGATCCTGGGACCTCAAAACTCTCCTACAATGAGCAGTTCTTC. It translates to CATSRDPGTSKLSYNEQFF. The chain has TRBV15 and TRBJ2-1, with D perhaps assigned TRBD1 or TRBD2 (5 bases each). The CDR3 sequence is 19 residues long. The germline V gene has CDR1 LNHNV and CDR2 YYDKDF (reference sequence). V lost 0 bases and J lost 0, with 18 bases in between. The whole variable domain, remainder taken from reference TRBV15 and TRBJ2-1, is DAMVIQNPRYQVTQFGKPVTLSCSQTLNHNVMYWYQQKSSQAPKLLFHYYDKDFNNEADTPDNFQSRRPNTSFCFLDIRSPGLGDTAMYLCATSRDPGTSKLSYNEQFFGPGTRLTVL.

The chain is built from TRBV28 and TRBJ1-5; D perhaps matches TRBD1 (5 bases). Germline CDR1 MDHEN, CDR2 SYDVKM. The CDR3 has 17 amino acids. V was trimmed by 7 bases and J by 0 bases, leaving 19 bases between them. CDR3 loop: CASKKDRDFDSNQPQHF. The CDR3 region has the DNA TGTGCCAGCAAGAAAGACCGGGACTTCGATAGCAATCAGCCCCAGCATTTT.

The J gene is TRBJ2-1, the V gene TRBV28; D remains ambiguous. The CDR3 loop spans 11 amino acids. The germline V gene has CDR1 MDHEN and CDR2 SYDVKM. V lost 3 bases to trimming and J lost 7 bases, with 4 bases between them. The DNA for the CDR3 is TGTGCCAGCAGTTTCTCTAATGAGCAGTTCTTC. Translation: CASSFSNEQFF.